A selection of T cell receptor beta chains follows, all from one sample in a study of cytomegalovirus exposure and HLA in healthy donors. Clones were sequenced by immunoSEQ multiplex PCR, and TCRdb holds only the in-frame ones, with some missing. The table shows fewer than 250,000 clones, with approximately 70% occurring only once. Sequenced: PBMCs. The receptors shown here come from a young woman in good health and CMV-seropositive. Both conserved end residues are part of each CDR3. D genes are given only for firm matches. Expanded clones are given a class, and other clones once, few, many or no size at all.

abundance	v_gene	d_gene	j_gene	CDR3aa	CDR3nt
NA	TRBV7-6	NA	TRBJ1-1	CASSLVYGNTEAFF	TGTGCCAGCAGCTTAGTCTACGGGAACACTGAAGCTTTCTTT
NA	TRBV2	NA	TRBJ1-2	CASSTTDGYTF	TGTGCCAGCAGTACGACAGATGGCTACACCTTC
few	TRBV19	NA	TRBJ2-7	CATIEGGGTEEQYF	TGTGCCACCATCGAGGGGGGGGGAACGGAAGAGCAGTACTTC
few	TRBV21-1	NA	TRBJ1-1	CASSGTKPYEAFF	TGTGCCAGCAGCGGGACAAAGCCCTATGAAGCTTTCTTT
NA	TRBV19	NA	TRBJ2-2	CASMTVYTGELFF	TGTGCCAGTATGACAGTATACACCGGGGAGCTGTTTTTT
few	TRBV20-1	NA	TRBJ2-7	CSALRGPEQYF	TGCAGTGCTCTCCGCGGGCCCGAGCAGTACTTC
NA	TRBV7-9	TRBD1	TRBJ1-2	CASSLLDRGYYGYTF	TGTGCCAGCAGCTTACTGGACAGGGGTTACTATGGCTACACCTTC
NA	TRBV25-1	NA	TRBJ1-2	CASSEFGGDGYTF	TGTGCCAGCAGTGAATTCGGCGGAGATGGCTACACCTTC
NA	TRBV5-5	NA	TRBJ1-3	CASSLGAGETGNTIYF	TGTGCCAGCAGCTTGGGGGCGGGGGAGACTGGAAACACCATATATTTT
NA	TRBV5-1	TRBD2	TRBJ2-5	CASSLAGGLAGGRGETQYF	TGCGCCAGCAGCTTGGCTGGCGGTCTAGCGGGAGGGCGAGGGGAGACCCAGTACTTC
NA	TRBV10-1	NA	TRBJ1-5	CASSTGTNQPQHF	TGCGCCAGCAGTACAGGGACCAATCAGCCCCAGCATTTT
few	TRBV6-5	TRBD1	TRBJ2-7	CASSYSKAGGYEQYF	TGTGCCAGCAGTTACTCGAAAGCAGGGGGCTACGAGCAGTACTTC
NA	TRBV25-1	TRBD1	TRBJ2-5	CASSLDRGETQYF	TGTGCCAGCAGCCTGGACAGGGGTGAGACCCAGTACTTC
NA	TRBV9	NA	TRBJ2-3	CASARGATDTQYF	TGTGCCAGCGCCCGGGGGGCCACAGATACGCAGTATTTT
once	TRBV7-9	TRBD1	TRBJ1-1	CASSSTGTGRFTEAFF	TGTGCCAGCAGCTCAACCGGGACAGGGAGATTCACTGAAGCTTTCTTT
NA	TRBV19	TRBD1	TRBJ1-5	CASSIGQGLPGNQPQHF	TGTGCCAGTAGTATTGGACAGGGCCTTCCGGGGAATCAGCCCCAGCATTTT
once	TRBV7-9	NA	TRBJ1-1	CASSSDILWGSNTEAFF	TGTGCCAGCAGCTCGGACATACTCTGGGGTTCGAACACTGAAGCTTTCTTT
NA	TRBV7-9	NA	TRBJ2-1	CASSYRTTSSYNEQFF	TGTGCCAGCAGCTATAGGACAACCAGCTCCTACAATGAGCAGTTCTTC
few	TRBV13	TRBD1	TRBJ2-1	CASSLGDRDANEQFF	TGTGCCAGCAGCTTAGGGGACAGGGATGCAAATGAGCAGTTCTTC
few	TRBV7-7	TRBD1	TRBJ2-1	CASSLGRGPPINEQFF	TGTGCCAGCAGCCTCGGAAGGGGGCCACCCATTAATGAGCAGTTCTTC
few	TRBV5-1	NA	TRBJ1-2	CASSLALTGNYGYTF	TGCGCCAGCAGCTTGGCCCTGACAGGAAACTATGGCTACACCTTC
few	TRBV6-4	NA	TRBJ1-1	CASNTPGRGCTEAFF	TGTGCCAGCAATACACCGGGGAGGGGATGCACTGAAGCTTTCTTT
NA	TRBV11-2	NA	TRBJ2-7	CASSVRSYEQYF	TGTGCCAGCAGCGTCCGGAGCTACGAGCAGTACTTC
once	TRBV29-1	NA	TRBJ1-1	CSVATLNTEAFF	TGCAGCGTTGCTACCTTGAACACTGAAGCTTTCTTT
NA	TRBV11-1	TRBD1	TRBJ2-5	CASRRYDRVLKETQYF	TGTGCCAGCAGACGTTATGACAGGGTCTTGAAAGAGACCCAGTACTTC
NA	TRBV6-6	NA	TRBJ1-2	CASRTQGFGYTF	TGTGCCAGCAGAACACAGGGTTTTGGCTACACCTTC
NA	TRBV19	NA	TRBJ1-5	CASSTRAPGGNQPQHF	TGTGCCAGTAGTACCCGGGCTCCGGGGGGCAATCAGCCCCAGCATTTT
NA	TRBV5-8	NA	TRBJ2-7	CASSLEGAESYEQYF	TGTGCCAGCAGCTTGGAAGGAGCGGAATCTTACGAGCAGTACTTC
NA	TRBV7-6	NA	TRBJ2-3	CASSSLPIRTDTQYF	TGTGCCAGCAGCTCCTTACCTATCCGCACAGATACGCAGTATTTT
NA	TRBV19	TRBD1	TRBJ2-3	CASSIGTGGADTQYF	TGTGCCAGTAGTATAGGGACAGGGGGAGCTGATACGCAGTATTTT
NA	TRBV27	TRBD1	TRBJ2-2	CASSFRRGGAGGELFF	TGTGCCAGCAGTTTCCGGAGAGGGGGCGCGGGCGGGGAGCTGTTTTTT
NA	TRBV4-2	TRBD2	TRBJ2-2	CASSQEFRAGGPTNGELFF	TGTGCCAGCAGCCAAGAGTTCCGAGCGGGAGGGCCGACTAACGGGGAGCTGTTTTTT
NA	TRBV15	NA	TRBJ2-7	CATSRDNVGGQSEYF	TGTGCCACCAGCAGAGATAATGTTGGAGGACAGAGCGAATACTTC
NA	TRBV7-9	TRBD2	TRBJ2-5	CASSWTSGRVGETQYF	TGTGCCAGCAGCTGGACTAGCGGGAGGGTTGGGGAGACCCAGTACTTC
NA	TRBV29-1	NA	TRBJ2-5	CSVSSERGPETQYF	TGCAGCGTTTCCTCCGAACGGGGTCCGGAGACCCAGTACTTC
NA	TRBV5-1	TRBD1	TRBJ1-3	CASSPSEGANTIYF	TGCGCCAGCAGCCCGTCGGAGGGGGCGAACACCATATATTTT
NA	TRBV9	TRBD1	TRBJ1-4	CASSPGTGGKAFRLGEKLFF	TGTGCCAGCAGCCCCGGGACAGGGGGCAAGGCGTTCAGGCTGGGGGAAAAACTGTTTTTT
NA	TRBV28	NA	TRBJ2-7	CASSFSPTFYEQYF	TGTGCCAGCAGTTTTTCACCCACTTTCTACGAGCAGTACTTC
NA	TRBV27	TRBD2	TRBJ2-1	CASEKAGSYEQFF	TGTGCCAGCGAGAAAGCGGGATCTTATGAGCAGTTCTTC
NA	TRBV27	TRBD1	TRBJ2-3	CASSSYWDRGSTDTQYF	TGTGCCAGCAGTTCATACTGGGACAGGGGTTCGACAGATACGCAGTATTTT
NA	TRBV5-1	TRBD2	TRBJ2-1	CASRSTSAGYNEQFF	TGCGCCAGCAGATCAACTAGCGCTGGCTACAATGAGCAGTTCTTC
NA	TRBV20-1	NA	TRBJ1-2	CSARRGGGYTF	TGCAGTGCTAGAAGGGGAGGTGGCTACACCTTC
NA	TRBV9	TRBD1	TRBJ2-5	CASSVDRGQETQYF	TGTGCCAGCAGCGTTGACAGGGGCCAGGAGACCCAGTACTTC